This T cell receptor (beta chain) originates from a study of blood T cell repertoires in COVID-19 (dated by TCRdb to the early 2020s). For the study in its entirety: The collaborator samples originated in the United States, Italy and Spain and spanned the acute and convalescent phases of COVID-19. The material from the prospective study consisted of cDNA or gDNA derived from T cells, B-cell-depleted T cells, or PBMCs. The dataset comprised deeply sampled blood TCRbeta repertoires from subjects exposed to, actively infected with, or recovered from COVID-19. The repertoires were released in a freely available public database intended as a resource for research on the immune response to SARS-CoV-2. Samples were obtained from the ongoing ImmuneRACE study (first 160 participants) and from approximately 1,200 subjects provided by 6 global collaborators. The sample metadata nearly always contained a de-identified subject ID, COVID-19 status, age in years and sex. Where HLA class I and class II types were available, the types were taken from metadata supplied by the sample provider, not from assay-based typing. General conclusions and limits of the study: The quantity of clinical and demographic metadata differed by source and by participant and was supplied without curation.

TCRbeta CDR3 regions were amplified from genomic DNA by means of the immunoSEQ Assay, a bias-controlled multiplex PCR. On the study's bioinformatics: Within the assay, amplification of reference gene primers was used to estimate how many nucleated cells each sample contained. To quantify the absolute abundance of each unique TCRbeta CDR3 rearrangement, sequence reads were collapsed and filtered. For each sample, productive Simpson clonality was calculated as the square root of Simpson's diversity index over productive rearrangements. The table was pulled from immuneACCESS by TCRdb, which kept in-frame rearrangements only. Such tables lose some clones; where checked, under half of the loss comes from unresolved V genes, and the rest has no known cause. V, J and clone size were drawn from that table, and D and trimming were deduced from the DNA. This sample holds about 73,000 clones; 75% to 90% were observed only once. Together, the top ten hold about 9.2% of the sample.

The CDR3 has 17 amino acids, counting the end cysteine and phenylalanine. Just CDR3 DNA is preserved here, 51 bases in frame from base 1. The germline V gene (reference sequence) specifies LNHDA as CDR1 and SQIVND as CDR2. V is trimmed back by 1 base and J by 2 bases, and the junction contains 10 bases that no gene match accounts for. To note about this clone: What this receptor recognizes is not known. There are no base qualities to consult, and no much larger clone falls within one base.

Collaborating institutions collected whole blood in K2EDTA tubes following their own protocols. For TCRbeta analysis, collaborators shipped samples in one of three forms: frozen whole blood, isolated PBMCs, or DNA extracted from either of those sample types. The source is an older man with acute or convalescent COVID-19. The sequence is built from TRBV19 and TRBJ2-7, with 8 central nucleotides matching TRBD1. Sequenced sample: peripheral blood. The sequenced DNA is TGTGCCAGTAGTATAGGCGTTGGGGACAGGATCGCCTACGAGCAGTACTTC. Translated, it reads CASSIGVGDRIAYEQYF.